The rows below give T cell receptor beta chains drawn from one sample of a study of robustness of blood B and T cell sequencing. Each CDR3 protein gets one entry after TCRdb re-called the PCR reads with MiXCR. The sample has 850 to 950 distinct CDR3 sequences, about 71% seen once. The sequenced material came from peripheral blood. The receptors derive from a human donor in good health. Both conserved end residues are part of each CDR3. D genes are given only for firm matches. Clone sizes are given selectively: once, few, many, or a class where the clone is expanded.

15 NA NA TRBJ2-7 TRBV5-1 TGCGCCAGCAGCTCAAACCAGGGGCTCCGGGACGAGCAGTACTTC CASSSNQGLRDEQYF
13 NA NA TRBJ2-3 TRBV30 TGTGCCTGGAGTGGAATTAGCACAGATACGCAGTATTTT CAWSGISTDTQYF
13 NA NA TRBJ1-1 TRBV10-2 TGCGCCAGCAGTGAGGCGGGGGACACTGAAGCTTTCTTT CASSEAGDTEAFF
15 TRBD1 NA TRBJ1-4 TRBV20-1 TGCAGTGCCGAAAGAACAGGGGGCGTGGGTGAAAAACTGTTTTTT CSAERTGGVGEKLFF
13 NA once TRBJ2-7 TRBV11-2 TGTGCCAGCAGCTTAGATCCCTTAAACGCGCAGTACTTC CASSLDPLNAQYF
16 NA NA TRBJ2-1 TRBV7-6 TGTGCCAGCAGTTGGATAAGATCAGGCTCCTACAATGAGCAGTTCTTC CASSWIRSGSYNEQFF
14 TRBD1 NA TRBJ1-4 TRBV10-3 TGTGCCATCAGGACAGGGACGACTAATGAAAAACTGTTTTTT CAIRTGTTNEKLFF
14 TRBD2 once TRBJ2-1 TRBV2 TGTGCCAGCAGTGAAGAGCGGGGTAGTAATGAGCAGTTCTTC CASSEERGSNEQFF
14 NA NA TRBJ1-6 TRBV5-2 TGTGCCAGCAATACGGGACAGGGTAATTCACCCCTCCACTTT CASNTGQGNSPLHF
13 NA NA TRBJ1-4 TRBV5-1 TGCGCCAGCAAGGAATCGGTTAATGAAAAACTGTTTTTT CASKESVNEKLFF
18 NA NA TRBJ1-2 TRBV4-2 TGTGCCAGCAGCCAAGATATGGGCCGGGACGGCACTAACTATGGCTACACCTTC CASSQDMGRDGTNYGYTF
18 TRBD1 few TRBJ2-7 TRBV24-1 TGTGCCACCAGTGATACAAGGGGACAGGGGCAAACGGGCTACGAGCAGTACTTC CATSDTRGQGQTGYEQYF
12 NA NA TRBJ2-2 TRBV7-9 TGTGCCAGCAGCTTTATTGAGGGGGAGCTGTTTTTT CASSFIEGELFF
14 TRBD2 NA TRBJ2-1 TRBV27 TGTGCCAGCAGGGGAGCGGGGGTCTACAATGAGCAGTTCTTC CASRGAGVYNEQFF
14 NA NA TRBJ2-7 TRBV29-1 TGCAGCGTTGAAGCTGGGACGGGGAACTACGAGCAGTACTTC CSVEAGTGNYEQYF
13 NA NA TRBJ1-5 TRBV10-3 TGTGCCATCAGTGAGTCGACGGATCAGCCCCAGCATTTT CAISESTDQPQHF